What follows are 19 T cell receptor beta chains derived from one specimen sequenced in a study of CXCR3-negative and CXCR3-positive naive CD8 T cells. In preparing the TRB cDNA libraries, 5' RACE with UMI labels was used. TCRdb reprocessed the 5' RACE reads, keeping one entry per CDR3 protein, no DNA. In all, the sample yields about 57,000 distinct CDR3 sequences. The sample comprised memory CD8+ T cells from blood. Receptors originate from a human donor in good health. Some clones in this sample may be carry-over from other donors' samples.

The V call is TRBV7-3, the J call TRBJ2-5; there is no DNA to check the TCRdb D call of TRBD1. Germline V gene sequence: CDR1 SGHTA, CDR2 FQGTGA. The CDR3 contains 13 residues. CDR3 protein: CASSLTGGETQYF. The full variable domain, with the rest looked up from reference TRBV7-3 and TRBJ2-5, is GAGVSQTPSNKVTEKGKYVELRCDPISGHTALYWYRQSLGQGPEFLIYFQGTGAADDSGLPNDRFFAVRPEGSVSTLKIQRTERGDSAVYLCASSLTGGETQYFGPGTRLLVL.

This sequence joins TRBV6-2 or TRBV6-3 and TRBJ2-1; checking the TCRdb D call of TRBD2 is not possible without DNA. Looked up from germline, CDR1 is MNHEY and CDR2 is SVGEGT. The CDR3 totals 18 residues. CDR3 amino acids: CASSYSRLAEAPRDEQFF.

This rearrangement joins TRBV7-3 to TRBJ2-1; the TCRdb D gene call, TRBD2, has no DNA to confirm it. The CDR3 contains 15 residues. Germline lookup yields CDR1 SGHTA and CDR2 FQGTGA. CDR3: CASSPTSGMVNEQFF.

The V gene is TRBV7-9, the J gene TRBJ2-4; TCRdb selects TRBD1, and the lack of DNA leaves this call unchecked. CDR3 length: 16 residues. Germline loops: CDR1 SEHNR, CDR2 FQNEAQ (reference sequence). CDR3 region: CASSQRTGGLKNIQYF.

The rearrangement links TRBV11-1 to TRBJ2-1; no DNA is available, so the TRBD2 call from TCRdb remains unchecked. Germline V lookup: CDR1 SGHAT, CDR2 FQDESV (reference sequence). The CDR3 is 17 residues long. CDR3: CASSLGFRIAGESEQFF.

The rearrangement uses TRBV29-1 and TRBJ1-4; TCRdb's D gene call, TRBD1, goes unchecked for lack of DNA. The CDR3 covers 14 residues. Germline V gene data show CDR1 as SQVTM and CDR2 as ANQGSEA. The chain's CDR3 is CSVSGGQAWEKLFF.

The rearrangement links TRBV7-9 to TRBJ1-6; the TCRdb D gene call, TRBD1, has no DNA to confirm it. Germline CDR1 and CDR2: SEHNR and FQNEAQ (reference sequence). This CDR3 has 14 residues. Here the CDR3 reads CASSPTVDNSPLHF. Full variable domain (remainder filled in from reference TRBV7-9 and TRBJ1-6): DTGVSQNPRHKITKRGQNVTFRCDPISEHNRLYWYRQTLGQGPEFLTYFQNEAQLEKSRLLSDRFSAERPKGSFSTLEIQRTEQGDSAMYLCASSPTVDNSPLHFGNGTRLTVT.

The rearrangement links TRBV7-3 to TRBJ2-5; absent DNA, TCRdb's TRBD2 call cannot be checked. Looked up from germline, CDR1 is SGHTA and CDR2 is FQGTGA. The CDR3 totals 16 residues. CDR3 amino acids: CASSPTSGGVEETQYF.

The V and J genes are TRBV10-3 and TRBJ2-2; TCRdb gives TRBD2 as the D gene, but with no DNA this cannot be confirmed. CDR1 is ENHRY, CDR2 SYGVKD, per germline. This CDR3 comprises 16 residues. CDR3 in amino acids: CAIRPWDGPRAGELFF.

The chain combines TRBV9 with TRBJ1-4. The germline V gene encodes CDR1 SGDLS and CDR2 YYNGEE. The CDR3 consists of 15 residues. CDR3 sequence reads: CASSEDGATNEKLFF.

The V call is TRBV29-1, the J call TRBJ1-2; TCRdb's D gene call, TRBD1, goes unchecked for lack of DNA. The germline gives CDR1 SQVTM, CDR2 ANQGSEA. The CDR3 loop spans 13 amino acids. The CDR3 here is CSVEDRTENGYTF.

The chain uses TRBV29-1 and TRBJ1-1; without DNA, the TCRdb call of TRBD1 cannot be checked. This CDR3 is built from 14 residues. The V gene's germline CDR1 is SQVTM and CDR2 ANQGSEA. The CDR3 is CSVESGDLNTEAFF.

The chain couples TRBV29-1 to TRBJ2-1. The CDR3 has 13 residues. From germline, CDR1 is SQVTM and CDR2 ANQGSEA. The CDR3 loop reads CSVEVPANNEQFF.

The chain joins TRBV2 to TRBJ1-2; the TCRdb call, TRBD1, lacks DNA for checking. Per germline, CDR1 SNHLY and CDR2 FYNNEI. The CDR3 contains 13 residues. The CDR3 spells CASNPGSAYGYTF.

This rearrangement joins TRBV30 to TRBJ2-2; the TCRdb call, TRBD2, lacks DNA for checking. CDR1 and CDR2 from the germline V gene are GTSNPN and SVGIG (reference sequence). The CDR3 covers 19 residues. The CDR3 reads CAWSGMLAGGLSDTGELFF. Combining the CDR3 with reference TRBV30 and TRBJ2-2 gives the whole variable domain SQTIHQWPATLVQPVGSPLSLECTVEGTSNPNLYWYRQAAGRGLQLLFYSVGIGQISSEVPQNLSASRPQDRQFILSSKKLLLSDSGFYLCAWSGMLAGGLSDTGELFFGEGSRLTVL.

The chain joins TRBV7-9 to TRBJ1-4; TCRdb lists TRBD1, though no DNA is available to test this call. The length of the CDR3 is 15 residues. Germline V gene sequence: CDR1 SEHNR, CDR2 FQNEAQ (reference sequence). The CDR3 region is CASSSRQDLEEKLFF. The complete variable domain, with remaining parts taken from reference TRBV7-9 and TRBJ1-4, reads DTGVSQNPRHKITKRGQNVTFRCDPISEHNRLYWYRQTLGQGPEFLTYFQNEAQLEKSRLLSDRFSAERPKGSFSTLEIQRTEQGDSAMYLCASSSRQDLEEKLFFGSGTQLSVL.

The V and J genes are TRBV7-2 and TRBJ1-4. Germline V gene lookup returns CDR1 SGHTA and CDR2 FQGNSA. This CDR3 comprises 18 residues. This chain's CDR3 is CASSLYIPTPATNEKLFF.

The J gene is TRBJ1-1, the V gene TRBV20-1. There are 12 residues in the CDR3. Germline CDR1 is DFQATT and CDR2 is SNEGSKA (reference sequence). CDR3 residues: CSATKINTEAFF.

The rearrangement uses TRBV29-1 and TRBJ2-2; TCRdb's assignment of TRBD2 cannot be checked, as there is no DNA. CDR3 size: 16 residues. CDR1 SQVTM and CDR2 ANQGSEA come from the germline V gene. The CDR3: CSVVWGEGRNTGELFF.